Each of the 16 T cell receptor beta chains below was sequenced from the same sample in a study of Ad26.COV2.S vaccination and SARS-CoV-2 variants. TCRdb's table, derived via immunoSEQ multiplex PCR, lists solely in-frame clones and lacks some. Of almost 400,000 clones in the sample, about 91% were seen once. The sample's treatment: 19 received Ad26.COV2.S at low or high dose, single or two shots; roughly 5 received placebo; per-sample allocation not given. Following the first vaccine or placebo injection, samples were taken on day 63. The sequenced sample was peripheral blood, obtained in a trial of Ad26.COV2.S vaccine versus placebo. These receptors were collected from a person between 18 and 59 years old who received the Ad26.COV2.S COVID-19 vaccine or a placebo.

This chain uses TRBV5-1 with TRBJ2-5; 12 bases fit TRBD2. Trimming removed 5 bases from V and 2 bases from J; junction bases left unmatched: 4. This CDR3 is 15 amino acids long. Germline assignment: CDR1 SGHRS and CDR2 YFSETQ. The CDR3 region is CASRGLAGAQETQYF. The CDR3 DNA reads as TGCGCCAGCAGGGGACTAGCGGGCGCTCAAGAGACCCAGTACTTC.

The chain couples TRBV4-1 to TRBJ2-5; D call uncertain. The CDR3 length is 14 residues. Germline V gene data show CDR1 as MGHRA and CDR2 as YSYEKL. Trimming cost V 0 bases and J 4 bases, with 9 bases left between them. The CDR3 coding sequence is TGCGCCAGCAGCCAAGAGGGCCCTCGAGAGACCCAGTACTTC. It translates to CASSQEGPRETQYF.

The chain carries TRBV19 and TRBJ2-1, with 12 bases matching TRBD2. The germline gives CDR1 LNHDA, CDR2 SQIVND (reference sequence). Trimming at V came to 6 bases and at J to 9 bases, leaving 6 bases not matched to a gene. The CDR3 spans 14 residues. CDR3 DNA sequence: TGTGCCAGTAGCCTTCGGACTAGCGGGGTTGAGCAGTTCTTC. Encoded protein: CASSLRTSGVEQFF.

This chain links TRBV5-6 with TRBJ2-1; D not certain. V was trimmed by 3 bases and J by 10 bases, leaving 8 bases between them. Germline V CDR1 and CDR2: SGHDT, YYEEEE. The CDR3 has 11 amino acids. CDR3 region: CASSSGREQFF. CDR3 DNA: TGTGCCAGCAGCTCCGGACGAGAGCAGTTCTTC.

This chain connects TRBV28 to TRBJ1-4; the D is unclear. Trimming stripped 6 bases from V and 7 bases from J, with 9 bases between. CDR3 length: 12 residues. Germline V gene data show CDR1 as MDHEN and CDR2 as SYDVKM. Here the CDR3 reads CASRGWGEKLFF. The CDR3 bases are TGTGCCAGCAGGGGGTGGGGTGAAAAACTGTTTTTT.

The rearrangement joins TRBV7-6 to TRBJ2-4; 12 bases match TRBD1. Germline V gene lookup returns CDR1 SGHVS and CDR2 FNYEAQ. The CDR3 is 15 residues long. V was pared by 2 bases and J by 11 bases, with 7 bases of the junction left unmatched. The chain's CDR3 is CASSLQAGTGGVQYF. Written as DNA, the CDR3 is TGTGCCAGCAGCTTACAGGCCGGGACAGGGGGCGTTCAGTACTTC.

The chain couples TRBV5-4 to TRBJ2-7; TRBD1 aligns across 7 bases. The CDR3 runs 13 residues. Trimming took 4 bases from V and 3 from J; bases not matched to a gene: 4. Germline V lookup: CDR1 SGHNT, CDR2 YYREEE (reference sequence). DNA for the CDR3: TGTGCCAGCAGCACCGGGACAGTCTACGAGCAGTACTTC. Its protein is CASSTGTVYEQYF. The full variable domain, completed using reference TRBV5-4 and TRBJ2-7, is ETGVTQSPTHLIKTRGQQVTLRCSSQSGHNTVSWYQQALGQGPQFIFQYYREEENGRGNFPPRFSGLQFPNYSSELNVNALELDDSALYLCASSTGTVYEQYFGPGTRLTVT.

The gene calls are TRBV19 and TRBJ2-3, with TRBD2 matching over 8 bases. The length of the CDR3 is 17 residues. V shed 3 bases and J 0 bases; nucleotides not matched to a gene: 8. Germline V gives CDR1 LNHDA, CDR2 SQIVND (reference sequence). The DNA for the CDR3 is TGTGCCAGTAGTATCTCACGTAGCGGGGTCAGCACAGATACGCAGTATTTT. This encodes CASSISRSGVSTDTQYF.

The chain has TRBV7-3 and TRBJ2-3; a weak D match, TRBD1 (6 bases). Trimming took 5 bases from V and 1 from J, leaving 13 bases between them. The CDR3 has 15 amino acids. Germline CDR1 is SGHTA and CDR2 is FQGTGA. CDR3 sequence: CASSPTGTRTDTQYF. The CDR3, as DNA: TGTGCCAGCAGCCCCACAGGGACCCGCACAGATACGCAGTATTTT.

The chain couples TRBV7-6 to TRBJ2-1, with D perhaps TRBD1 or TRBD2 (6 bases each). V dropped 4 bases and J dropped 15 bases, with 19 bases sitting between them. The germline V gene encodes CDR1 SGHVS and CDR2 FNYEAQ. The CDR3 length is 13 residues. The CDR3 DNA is TGTGCCAGCAGCTCCGGGGGCCCAATGAATGTGTTCTTC. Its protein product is CASSSGGPMNVFF.

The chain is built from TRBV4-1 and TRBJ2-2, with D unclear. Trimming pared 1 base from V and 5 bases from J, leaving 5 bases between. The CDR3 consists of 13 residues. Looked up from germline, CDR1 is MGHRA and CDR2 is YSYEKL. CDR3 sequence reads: CASSQGWTGELFF. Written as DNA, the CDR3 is TGCGCCAGCAGCCAAGGGTGGACCGGGGAGCTGTTTTTT.

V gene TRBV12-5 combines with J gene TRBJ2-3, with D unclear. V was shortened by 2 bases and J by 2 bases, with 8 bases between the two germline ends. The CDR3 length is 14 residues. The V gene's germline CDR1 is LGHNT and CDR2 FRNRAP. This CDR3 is CASGLSTLTDTQYF. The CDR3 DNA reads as TGTGCTAGTGGTTTGTCCACCCTCACAGATACGCAGTATTTT.

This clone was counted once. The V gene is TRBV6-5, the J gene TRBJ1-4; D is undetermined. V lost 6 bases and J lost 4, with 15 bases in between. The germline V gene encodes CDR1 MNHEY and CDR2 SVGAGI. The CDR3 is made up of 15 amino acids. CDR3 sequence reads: CASRARKQFNEKLFF. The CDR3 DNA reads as TGTGCCAGCAGAGCCAGGAAGCAGTTTAATGAAAAACTGTTTTTT.

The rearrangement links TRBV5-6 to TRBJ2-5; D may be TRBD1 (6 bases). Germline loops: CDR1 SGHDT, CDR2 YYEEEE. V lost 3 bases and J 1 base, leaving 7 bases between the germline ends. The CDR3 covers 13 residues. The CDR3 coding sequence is TGTGCCAGCAGCTGGGACACCCAAGAGACCCAGTACTTC. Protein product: CASSWDTQETQYF.

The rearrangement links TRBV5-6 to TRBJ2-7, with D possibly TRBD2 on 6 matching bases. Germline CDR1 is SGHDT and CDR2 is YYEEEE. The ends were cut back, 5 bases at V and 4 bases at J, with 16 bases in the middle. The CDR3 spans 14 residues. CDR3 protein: CASSGNAGIYEQYF. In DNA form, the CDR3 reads TGTGCCAGCAGTGGGAACGCGGGAATATACGAGCAGTACTTC.

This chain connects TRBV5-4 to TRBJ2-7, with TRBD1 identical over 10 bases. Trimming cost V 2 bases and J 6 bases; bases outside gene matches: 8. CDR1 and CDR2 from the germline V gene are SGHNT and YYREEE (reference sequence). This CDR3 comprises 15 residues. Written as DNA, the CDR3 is TGTGCCAGCAGCTTTAGCCGGGACAGGGGATCCGAGCAGTACTTC. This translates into CASSFSRDRGSEQYF.